A selection of T cell receptor beta chains follows, all from one sample in a study of blood T cell repertoires in COVID-19. Sequencing used immunoSEQ multiplex PCR; TCRdb keeps in-frame clones, though not all of them. The sample has about 300,000 clones; around 90% are singletons. Sequenced: PBMCs or T cells enriched from blood (not recorded which). Receptors were obtained from a middle-aged woman who had recovered from COVID-19. Each CDR3 is given with its conserved first and last residue. Each record gives: D gene, V gene, J gene, clone size, CDR3 DNA, CDR3 protein. The D gene is left open where the match is weak. Rows give clone size only sometimes, using once, few, many, or a class for an expanded clone.

TRBD1,TRBV4-1,TRBJ1-3,NA,TGCGCCAGCAGCCAGTACAGAACAGGGGGAGGTAACACCATATATTTT,CASSQYRTGGGNTIYF
NA,TRBV24-1,TRBJ1-5,NA,TGTGCCACCAGTGATTTCAGGGGTCAGCCCCAGCATTTT,CATSDFRGQPQHF
TRBD1,TRBV2,TRBJ1-1,NA,TGTGCCAGCAGTGGACAGGGGGTCACTGAAGCTTTCTTT,CASSGQGVTEAFF
NA,TRBV5-1,TRBJ1-2,NA,TGCGCCAGCAGCATTGGGACTCAAGGCTACACCTTC,CASSIGTQGYTF
TRBD1,TRBV6-5,TRBJ1-4,NA,TGTGCCAGCAGTCAGACGACAGGGGCTAATGAAAAACTGTTTTTT,CASSQTTGANEKLFF
TRBD2,TRBV5-1,TRBJ2-2,NA,TGCGCCAGCAGTCCGGGACTAGCAGACACCGGGGAGCTGTTTTTT,CASSPGLADTGELFF
TRBD1,TRBV7-2,TRBJ1-1,NA,TGTGCCAGCAGCCCCCGGGACAGGGTGACTGAAGCTTTCTTT,CASSPRDRVTEAFF
NA,TRBV5-4,TRBJ2-7,NA,TGTGCCAGCAGCCCCCGGGTGAATACCTACGAGCAGTACTTC,CASSPRVNTYEQYF
TRBD1,TRBV5-1,TRBJ1-2,NA,TGCGCCAGCAGCTTGTCAGGGGGCGGAGGAGCTAACTATGGCTACACCTTC,CASSLSGGGGANYGYTF
NA,TRBV9,TRBJ1-3,NA,TGTGCCAGCAGCGTAGACCCCGGGTTTGCCTCTGGAAACACCATATATTTT,CASSVDPGFASGNTIYF
NA,TRBV10-3,TRBJ1-1,NA,TGTGCCATCAGTGAGCCACGGACTGTGAACACTGAAGCTTTCTTT,CAISEPRTVNTEAFF
NA,TRBV27,TRBJ1-5,NA,TGTGCCAGCAGTTTGAGGGAGTCAAATCAGCCCCAGCATTTT,CASSLRESNQPQHF
NA,TRBV30,TRBJ1-5,few,TGTGCCTGGGGGGGGAGTAATAGCAATCAGCCCCAGCATTTT,CAWGGSNSNQPQHF
NA,TRBV25-1,TRBJ2-1,NA,TGTGCCAGCAGCCAAATCAGGGGCTCTGTAACGGATGAGCAGTTCTTC,CASSQIRGSVTDEQFF
NA,TRBV19,TRBJ1-5,once,TGTGCCAGTAGTATCCGGCAGGGACTTCAGCCCCAGCATTTT,CASSIRQGLQPQHF
NA,TRBV19,TRBJ1-1,NA,TGTGCCAGTAGTATCGGGCAGGGTTGGAACACTGAAGCTTTCTTT,CASSIGQGWNTEAFF
NA,TRBV30,TRBJ1-1,NA,TGTGCCTGGAGTGACATAACTGAAGCTTTCTTT,CAWSDITEAFF
TRBD1,TRBV6-5,TRBJ1-2,NA,TGTGCCAGCGTCAGGGACAGGGGTTTTTATGGCTACACCTTC,CASVRDRGFYGYTF
NA,TRBV9,TRBJ1-2,NA,TGTGCCAGCAGCGTGGACCTCTTCACGAGGGACTATGGCTACACCTTC,CASSVDLFTRDYGYTF
NA,TRBV9,TRBJ2-3,NA,TGTGCCAGCAGCGCCCCAGGGACAGATACGCAGTATTTT,CASSAPGTDTQYF
NA,TRBV5-1,TRBJ1-1,NA,TGCGCCAGCAGCGAACAGGGATTATCGAACACTGAAGCTTTCTTT,CASSEQGLSNTEAFF
NA,TRBV6-1,TRBJ2-7,NA,TGTGCCAGCAGTGAACGCCGGGACAACTCCTACGAGCAGTACTTC,CASSERRDNSYEQYF
TRBD1,TRBV6-1,TRBJ1-4,NA,TGTGCCAGCAGTGAAGGGACAGGGGTTTTCGGCGAAAAACTGTTTTTT,CASSEGTGVFGEKLFF
NA,TRBV11-3,TRBJ2-1,NA,TGTGCCAGCAGCTTACGAACCCTCTCGGACAATGAGCAGTTCTTC,CASSLRTLSDNEQFF
NA,TRBV6-2/TRBV6-3,TRBJ2-1,NA,TGTGCCAGCAGTTACTCGGGGCCAAAAGCATACAATGAGCAGTTCTTC,CASSYSGPKAYNEQFF
TRBD2,TRBV18,TRBJ2-2,NA,TGTGCCAGCTCACTCCTACTAGCGGATAACACCGGGGAGCTGTTTTTT,CASSLLLADNTGELFF
NA,TRBV10-3,TRBJ1-3,NA,TGTGCCACCCGGGACAACGCTGGAAACACCATATATTTT,CATRDNAGNTIYF
NA,TRBV13,TRBJ1-6,NA,TGTGCCAGCAGTTTCAAGACAGGTAATTCACCCCTCCACTTT,CASSFKTGNSPLHF
NA,TRBV27,TRBJ2-1,NA,TGTGCCAGCAGTTTTAGGATTCAGGACAATGAGCAGTTCTTC,CASSFRIQDNEQFF
NA,TRBV30,TRBJ1-4,once,TGTGCCTCCCCGACAGCCCCAACTAATGAAAAACTGTTTTTT,CASPTAPTNEKLFF
NA,TRBV30,TRBJ2-2,NA,TGTGCCTGGAGTGGGCTAGTAGTCGACACCGGGGAGCTGTTTTTT,CAWSGLVVDTGELFF
NA,TRBV2,TRBJ2-1,NA,TGTGCCAGCAGGTACCAGGGTGAGCAGTTCTTC,CASRYQGEQFF
TRBD1,TRBV5-1,TRBJ1-4,once,TGCGCCAGCAGCTTAGGGGACAGGGAGGAGGAAAAACTGTTTTTT,CASSLGDREEEKLFF
TRBD1,TRBV5-1,TRBJ1-5,NA,TGCGCCAGCAGCTTGACAGGGGGCGGTCAGCCCCAGCATTTT,CASSLTGGGQPQHF
NA,TRBV5-1,TRBJ2-5,NA,TGCGCCAGCAGCTTGTCGGACTCCCCTAGGGAGACCCAGTACTTC,CASSLSDSPRETQYF
TRBD1,TRBV19,TRBJ1-4,NA,TGTGCCAGTAGTCTTCACAGGACAGGGTCTAATGAAAAACTGTTTTTT,CASSLHRTGSNEKLFF
TRBD1,TRBV27,TRBJ1-1,NA,TGTGCCAGCAGTTCGGACAGGGGGCGCGGGGGCACTGAAGCTTTCTTT,CASSSDRGRGGTEAFF
TRBD1,TRBV7-2,TRBJ1-5,NA,TGTGCCAGCAGCCTAGAGACAGGGGCCTTCAATCAGCCCCAGCATTTT,CASSLETGAFNQPQHF
NA,TRBV7-9,TRBJ1-1,NA,TGTGCCAGCAGTTTTACCCAGGGCAAGGCTTTCTTT,CASSFTQGKAFF
NA,TRBV27,TRBJ1-1,NA,TGTGCCAGCAGTTTTTCCGTGCAACTAATGAACACTGAAGCTTTCTTT,CASSFSVQLMNTEAFF
TRBD1,TRBV11-1,TRBJ2-7,NA,TGTGCCAGCAGCCAGGAAGGGACAGGGAACTACGAGCAGTACTTC,CASSQEGTGNYEQYF
NA,TRBV7-9,TRBJ1-2,NA,TGTGCCAGCAGCTTATACCAGGACTATGGCTACACCTTC,CASSLYQDYGYTF
TRBD2,TRBV4-1,TRBJ2-3,once,TGCGCCAGCAGCCCAGCCGGGACTAGGGTAGATACGCAGTATTTT,CASSPAGTRVDTQYF
TRBD1,TRBV7-8,TRBJ1-1,NA,TGTGCCAGCAGCTTAACAGGGGGGAACACTGAAGCTTTCTTT,CASSLTGGNTEAFF
NA,TRBV7-2,TRBJ1-2,once,TGTGCCAGCAGCTTAGACAGCTCGGACTATGGCTACACCTTC,CASSLDSSDYGYTF